This TCR beta chain was documented in a study of cytotoxic CD8 clonotypes in ibrutinib-treated CLL. Turning to the study itself: Some 25 partial and 2 complete responses; at median roughly 70 months, roughly 15 remitted, roughly 12 progressed. Study-wide results and caveats: An increase in clonality occurred at ibrutinib response, followed by a return toward baseline at progression. Baseline clonality, higher than in age-matched healthy donors, tracked circulating CD8+ T-cell counts.

The germline V gene encodes CDR1 MDHEN and CDR2 SYDVKM. This CDR3 is built from 10 residues. V lost 4 bases and J lost 5, with 2 bases in between. Roughly 2 micrograms of genomic DNA from cryopreserved PBMCs went into TCR beta libraries. Comments on this clone: The antigen is not known.

The table came from immunoSEQ multiplex PCR; TCRdb's copy has only in-frame clones and leaves some out. The sample lists 100,000 to 150,000 clones, 70% to 90% occurring once. Here the sequenced sample was PBMCs, taken after 24 months of ibrutinib treatment. The gene calls are TRBV28 and TRBJ1-1, with D hard to call. The source of this sequence is a human donor with chronic lymphocytic leukemia. The CDR3, as DNA: TGTGCCAGCAGTTGGACTGAAGCTTTCTTT. It yields the protein CASSWTEAFF. Based on the CDR3 plus reference TRBV28 and TRBJ1-1, the full variable domain is DVKVTQSSRYLVKRTGEKVFLECVQDMDHENMFWYRQDPGLGLRLIYFSYDVKMKEKGDIPEGYSVSREKKERFSLILESASTNQTSMYLCASSWTEAFFGQGTRLTVV.